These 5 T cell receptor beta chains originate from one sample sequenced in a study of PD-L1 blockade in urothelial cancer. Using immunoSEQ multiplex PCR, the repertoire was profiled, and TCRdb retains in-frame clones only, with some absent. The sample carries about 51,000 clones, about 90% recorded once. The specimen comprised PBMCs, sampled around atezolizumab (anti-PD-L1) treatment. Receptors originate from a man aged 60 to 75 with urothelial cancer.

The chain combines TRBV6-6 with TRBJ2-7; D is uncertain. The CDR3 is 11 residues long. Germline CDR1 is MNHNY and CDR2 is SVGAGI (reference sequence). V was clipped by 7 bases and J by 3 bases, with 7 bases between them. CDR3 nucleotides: TGTGCCAGCACCCTAAACTACGAGCAGTACTTC. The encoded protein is CASTLNYEQYF.

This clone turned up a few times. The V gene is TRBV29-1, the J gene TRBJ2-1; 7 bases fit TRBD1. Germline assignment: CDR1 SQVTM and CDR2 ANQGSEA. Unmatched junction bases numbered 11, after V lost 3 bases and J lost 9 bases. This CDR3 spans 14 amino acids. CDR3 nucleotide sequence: TGCAGCGTTGACGACAGGGCGTTATTAGGTGAGCAGTTCTTC. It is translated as CSVDDRALLGEQFF.

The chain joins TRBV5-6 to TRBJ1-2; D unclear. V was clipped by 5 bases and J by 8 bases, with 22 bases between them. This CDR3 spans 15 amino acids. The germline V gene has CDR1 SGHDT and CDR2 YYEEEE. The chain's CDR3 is CASRIELYGVPGYTF. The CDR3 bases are TGTGCCAGCAGGATCGAACTTTACGGGGTTCCCGGCTACACCTTC.

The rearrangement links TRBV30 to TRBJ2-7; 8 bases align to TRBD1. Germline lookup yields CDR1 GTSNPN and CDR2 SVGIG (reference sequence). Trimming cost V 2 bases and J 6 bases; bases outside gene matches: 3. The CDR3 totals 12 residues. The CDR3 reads CAWSPTGGEQYF. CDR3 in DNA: TGTGCCTGGAGTCCAACAGGGGGCGAGCAGTACTTC.

CDR3 loop: CASSGQGLNTEAFF. CDR3 sequence (DNA): TGTGCCAGCAGTGGACAGGGATTGAACACTGAAGCTTTCTTT. The chain uses TRBV25-1 and TRBJ1-1, with 7 bases matching TRBD1. Germline lookup yields CDR1 MGHDK and CDR2 SYGVNS. J lost 0 bases, V lost 4 bases, and 2 bases had no gene match. The CDR3 is made up of 14 amino acids.